This record covers a single T cell receptor (beta chain). Its antigen target is currently unknown. Qualities for individual bases were not recorded, and no much larger clone is one base off. This specimen comes from a study of OX40 agonist ivuxolimab in advanced cancers. With regard to the full study: Ivuxolimab was an agonistic, fully human IgG2 monoclonal antibody directed against OX40 (CD134), a costimulatory receptor. Partial responses occurred in three dose-escalation patients: two with cutaneous melanoma and one with hepatocellular carcinoma. Patients were allowed to have had prior anti-PD-1, anti-PD-L1 or anti-CTLA-4 therapy, and more than 35% of the dose-escalation patients had been treated with checkpoint inhibitors. The paper reports the monotherapy dose-escalation portion (N of about 52 patients) of the phase I ivuxolimab trial. A male proportion of almost 85% and a mean age of approximately 60 years, ranging from roughly 23 to 90, were recorded for the dose-escalation cohort. The purpose of peripheral TCRbeta sequencing was to test whether ivuxolimab changed TCR sequence diversity and led to clonal T-cell expansion. Of the roughly 53 patients in dose escalation, approximately 20 had hepatocellular carcinoma, about 15 had melanoma, 9 had renal cell carcinoma and 9 had head and neck cancer. Intravenous ivuxolimab was administered to patients every 2 weeks at six dose levels: 0.01, 0.1, 0.3, 1.5, 3 and 10 mg/kg. Results the study describes overall, beyond this receptor: Low levels of normalized T-cell clonal expansion were also seen in some patients who did not respond. On average, CD8+ T cells showed more expanded clones than CD4+ T cells after ivuxolimab. In the 0.1-3.0 mg/kg groups, partial responders were among the patients with the lowest normalized peripheral clonal expansion, particularly in CD8+ T cells. Antigen specificity was not determined for the clonally expanded peripheral T cells. At doses from 0.1 to 3.0 mg/kg, clonal expansion was seen in both CD4+ and CD8+ blood T cells between baseline and week 6.

Genomic DNA was extracted from sorted cells for sequencing of the TCRbeta CDR3 region. The immunoSEQ Assay was used for sequencing of TCRbeta CDR3 regions. TCRdb took this table from immuneACCESS and kept in-frame rearrangements with V and J called. Such tables lack part of the clones; where checked against another copy, unresolved V genes explain under half of the gap, and the rest is unexplained. In all, the sample holds 30,000 to 45,000 clones, and 86% of those were seen once. Jointly, the top ten make up 2% to 3% of the sample. The trial excluded patients who had a history of autoimmune disease or were on systemic immunosuppression. In every dose cohort, peripheral blood was drawn for TCR sequencing at baseline, cycle 4 day 1, and cycle 7 day 1. Samples came from an open-label, multicenter, first-in-human phase I dose-escalation trial of ivuxolimab. The trial enrolled adults with locally advanced or metastatic head and neck squamous cell, hepatocellular, melanoma or renal cell carcinoma. Before TCR sequencing, CD4+ T cells and CD8+ T cells were sorted from peripheral blood as separate populations.

The sequences come from CD4+ or CD8+ T cells sorted from blood, collected in a trial of the OX40 agonist ivuxolimab. The TCR originated in an adult with an advanced solid tumor such as melanoma, head and neck, liver or kidney cancer.

Here the CDR3 is given as CASSVDLGNTEAFF. The DNA sequence follows: TGTGCCAGCAGTGTTGACTTAGGTAACACTGAAGCTTTCTTT. This chain is built from TRBV6-1 and TRBJ1-1, with the D gene call left open. V loses 4 bases of germline sequence and J loses 2 bases, and the interval between the two ends is 11 bases. The germline V gene sets CDR1 to MNHNS and CDR2 to SASEGT. Inclusive of the bounding cysteine and phenylalanine, the CDR3 is 14 residues long. The CDR3 DNA has 42 bases and is translated from base 1.